Below, 18 T cell receptor beta chains from the same sample are listed, as sequenced in a study of cytomegalovirus exposure and HLA in healthy donors. The PCR employed 60 Vbeta primers together with 13 Jbeta primers. This table comes from immunoSEQ multiplex PCR, and its TCRdb copy is limited to in-frame clones, with some not included. The table records 150,000 to 200,000 clones, about 80% of them present only once. The source material was PBMCs. Receptors were obtained from a man aged 40-55 years in good health and CMV-seropositive.

The V and J genes are TRBV5-1 and TRBJ2-2; 8 positions match TRBD1. V gave up 4 bases and J gave up 4 bases; unmatched junction bases: 9. The CDR3 extends over 16 amino acids. Germline V gene data show CDR1 as SGHRS and CDR2 as YFSETQ. CDR3 nucleotides: TGCGCCAGCAGCCCTAGACAGGGGCCACCCACCGGGGAGCTGTTTTTT. This sequence encodes CASSPRQGPPTGELFF.

Comment on this clone: Relative to the germline gene, one junction end is altered; a read error may explain this. The chain combines TRBV6-6 with TRBJ2-3, with TRBD2 matching 7 bases. The germline V gene encodes CDR1 MNHNY and CDR2 SVGAGI (reference sequence). The CDR3 totals 14 residues. CDR3 DNA: TGTGCCATCAGTGACGGCGGGGGTACAGATACGCAGTATTTT. Protein: CAISDGGGTDTQYF.

The CDR3 nucleotides read TGTGCCAGCAGCCCCGGTAGCGGGTCGAACACCGGGGAGCTGTTTTTT. Translation: CASSPGSGSNTGELFF. V and J are TRBV7-2 and TRBJ2-2, with 7 bases aligning to TRBD2. Germline V CDR1 and CDR2: SGHTA, FQGNSA. The CDR3 consists of 16 residues. Trimming took 5 bases from V and 0 from J; bases not matched to a gene: 6.

V is TRBV2 and J is TRBJ1-6; tentatively, D is TRBD1 (5 bases). Per the germline V gene, CDR1 is SNHLY and CDR2 is FYNNEI. V was cut by 6 bases and J by 7 bases, with 10 bases left in between. CDR3 length: 13 amino acids. The CDR3 protein is CASRAGENSPLHF. CDR3 coding DNA: TGTGCCAGCAGAGCGGGGGAAAATTCACCCCTCCACTTT. Supplemented by reference TRBV2 and TRBJ1-6, the full variable domain reads EPEVTQTPSHQVTQMGQEVILRCVPISNHLYFYWYRQILGQKVEFLVSFYNNEISEKSEIFDDQFSVERPDGSNFTLKIRSTKLEDSAMYFCASRAGENSPLHFGNGTRLTVT.

J is TRBJ1-1 and V is TRBV5-4, with 7 bases fitting TRBD1. The germline gives CDR1 SGHNT, CDR2 YYREEE (reference sequence). This CDR3 spans 13 amino acids. V shed 0 bases, J shed 5 bases, and the junction held 1 base outside the gene matches. DNA for the CDR3: TGTGCCAGCAGCTTGGAACAGGGGACTGAAGCTTTCTTT. Protein: CASSLEQGTEAFF. Full variable domain (outside the CDR3, taken from reference TRBV5-4 and TRBJ1-1): ETGVTQSPTHLIKTRGQQVTLRCSSQSGHNTVSWYQQALGQGPQFIFQYYREEENGRGNFPPRFSGLQFPNYSSELNVNALELDDSALYLCASSLEQGTEAFFGQGTRLTVV.

This chain links TRBV7-7 with TRBJ2-1; no clear D gene. Germline CDR1 and CDR2: SSHAT and FNYEAQ (reference sequence). This CDR3 has 12 residues. The V end lost 5 bases, the J end lost 5 bases, and 7 bases lay between the germline ends. The CDR3 DNA sequence: TGTGCCAGCAGCCATGTTGACAATGAGCAGTTCTTC. It codes for CASSHVDNEQFF.

The rearrangement links TRBV9 to TRBJ2-5; 14 nucleotides match TRBD2. Germline V gene sequence: CDR1 SGDLS, CDR2 YYNGEE. The length of the CDR3 is 16 residues. Unmatched junction bases numbered 3, after V lost 4 bases and J lost 1 base. CDR3 amino acids: CASSLTSGGVQETQYF. CDR3 DNA sequence: TGTGCCAGCAGCTTGACTAGCGGGGGGGTCCAAGAGACCCAGTACTTC.

Worth noting for this clone: Other nucleotide sequences in the sample specify the same CDR3. The chain uses TRBV7-6 and TRBJ2-7; 15 bases are a match to TRBD2. With V trimmed by 1 base and J by 2 bases, 12 bases remained unmatched. The CDR3 extends over 20 amino acids. Germline V gives CDR1 SGHVS, CDR2 FNYEAQ. This chain's CDR3 is CASSLVGQGGTSGRTYEQYF. The CDR3 DNA reads as TGTGCCAGCAGCTTAGTAGGACAGGGCGGGACTAGCGGGAGGACCTACGAGCAGTACTTC.

The chain is built from TRBV6-1 and TRBJ2-6; TRBD1 agrees at 7 bases. CDR3 length: 16 amino acids. The trim removed 4 bases at V and 3 bases at J, leaving 6 bases unmatched. Germline V lookup: CDR1 MNHNS, CDR2 SASEGT. The CDR3 loop is CASSGITGVGANVLTF. DNA of the CDR3: TGTGCCAGCAGTGGCATCACAGGGGTTGGGGCCAACGTCCTGACTTTC.

The chain is built from TRBV7-3 and TRBJ2-5, with 7 bases that match TRBD1. J was trimmed by 4 bases and V by 1 base; bases with no gene match: 9. This CDR3 has 16 residues. The V gene's germline CDR1 is SGHTA and CDR2 FQGTGA. The chain's CDR3 is CASSLNGQVIGETQYF. In DNA, the CDR3 is TGTGCCAGCAGCTTAAACGGACAGGTTATTGGAGAGACCCAGTACTTC.

V and J are TRBV23-1 and TRBJ1-6; 11 nucleotides agree with TRBD1. TRBV23-1 is classed as an ORF, of uncertain function. CDR3 length: 16 residues. Trimming removed 3 bases from V and 6 bases from J; junction bases left unmatched: 4. In DNA form, the CDR3 reads TGCGCCAGCAGTCACTGGGACAGGGGGAGTAATTCACCCCTCCACTTT. It is translated as CASSHWDRGSNSPLHF.

The chain couples TRBV5-6 to TRBJ2-7; D unresolved. Germline V lookup: CDR1 SGHDT, CDR2 YYEEEE. The V end was cut by 3 bases, the J end by 0 bases, with 4 bases between. The CDR3 is made up of 12 amino acids. The CDR3 DNA reads as TGTGCCAGCAGCTGGGCCTCCTACGAGCAGTACTTC. Amino acids: CASSWASYEQYF.

V usage is TRBV7-9 and J usage is TRBJ2-7, with D unclear. The CDR3 is 11 residues long. Trimming took off 4 bases at V and 10 bases at J, with 11 bases between the two ends. The germline V gene has CDR1 SEHNR and CDR2 FQNEAQ (reference sequence). The CDR3 region has the DNA TGTGCCAGCAGCTACGAGGCCGTCCAGTACTTC. Translated, it gives CASSYEAVQYF.

The table lists this clone with a few counts. The chain has TRBV7-9 and TRBJ2-7; TRBD2 matches 7 bases. The V segment lost 4 bases and the J segment 4 bases; nucleotides outside the gene matches: 10. The germline gives CDR1 SEHNR, CDR2 FQNEAQ (reference sequence). The CDR3 length is 15 residues. In DNA form, the CDR3 reads TGTGCCAGCAGCTGGGGCTCTGGGCGGGGGTACGAGCAGTACTTC. Its translation: CASSWGSGRGYEQYF.

The chain couples TRBV5-1 to TRBJ1-2, with TRBD1 identical over 7 bases. Germline V gene data show CDR1 as SGHRS and CDR2 as YFSETQ. The CDR3 is 13 residues long. The V and J ends lost 4 bases and 8 bases, in that order; junction bases with no gene match: 8. Here the CDR3 DNA reads TGCGCCAGCAGCCCAAGGACAGGTCGAGGCTACACCTTC. Amino acids: CASSPRTGRGYTF.

The J gene is TRBJ2-2, the V gene TRBV10-3; D gene unclear. Trimming pared 3 bases from V and 1 base from J, leaving 6 bases between. The CDR3 extends over 14 amino acids. The germline V gene has CDR1 ENHRY and CDR2 SYGVKD. In nucleotides, the CDR3 is TGTGCCATCAGTGATACTCTGAACACCGGGGAGCTGTTTTTT. Its protein product is CAISDTLNTGELFF.

The chain employs TRBV6-1 and TRBJ1-5; D unclear. Trimming took off 10 bases at V and 3 bases at J, with 13 bases between the two ends. This CDR3 is 13 amino acids long. Germline CDR1 and CDR2: MNHNS and SASEGT. CDR3 amino acids: CATLREFNQPQHF. In DNA, the CDR3 is TGTGCCACCCTGAGAGAATTCAATCAGCCCCAGCATTTT.

The chain carries TRBV4-1 and TRBJ1-2; possibly TRBD1 for D (5 bases). This CDR3 spans 15 amino acids. V was shortened by 1 base and J by 2 bases, with 11 bases between the two germline ends. CDR1 is MGHRA, CDR2 YSYEKL, per germline. CDR3 sequence: CASSQVGGGNYGYTF. In DNA, the CDR3 is TGCGCCAGCAGCCAAGTCGGGGGAGGGAACTATGGCTACACCTTC.